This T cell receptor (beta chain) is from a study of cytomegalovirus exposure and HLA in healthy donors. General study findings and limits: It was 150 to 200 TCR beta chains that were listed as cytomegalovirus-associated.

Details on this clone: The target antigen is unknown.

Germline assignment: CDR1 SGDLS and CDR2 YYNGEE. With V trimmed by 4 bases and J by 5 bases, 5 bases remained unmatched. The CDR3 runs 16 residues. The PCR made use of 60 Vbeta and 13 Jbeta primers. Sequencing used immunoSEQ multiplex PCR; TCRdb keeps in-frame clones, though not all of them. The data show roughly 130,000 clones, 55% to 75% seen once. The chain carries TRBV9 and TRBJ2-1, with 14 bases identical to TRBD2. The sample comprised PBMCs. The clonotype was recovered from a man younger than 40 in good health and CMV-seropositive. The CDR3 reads CASSTTGLAGDNEQFF. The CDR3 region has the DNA TGTGCCAGCAGCACTACGGGACTAGCGGGGGACAATGAGCAGTTCTTC.